This TCR beta chain derives from a study of blood T cells in healthy people across ages. Study-level background: In model experiments, template switching was able to capture about one barcoded beta molecule for every two T cells that were present.

General study points: It was the long-lived donors that had more naive CD4+ cells and higher diversity than aged donors.

Trimming took 11 bases from V and 0 from J; bases not matched to a gene: 7. Germline values: CDR1 MNHEY, CDR2 SMNVEV (reference sequence). This CDR3 has 13 amino acids. Note on this clonotype: Its specificity is not known.

Next came a second PCR, run for about 6 to 11 cycles, which used a sample-barcoded 5' primer along with a J-beta primer mix. Each cDNA was tagged by a template-switch adaptor containing 12 random nucleotides. From the 5' RACE reads, TCRdb called clonotypes with MiXCR, one entry per CDR3 protein. The sample has about 970,000 distinct CDR3 sequences, roughly 51% seen once; the top ten hold about 20%. The material sequenced was blood. The TCR sequence derives from a woman aged 60 to 75 in good health. This rearrangement joins TRBV27 to TRBJ2-7; 7 bases align to TRBD1. The CDR3 nucleotides read TGTGCCGGACAGGCGTACACCTCCTACGAGCAGTACTTC. Protein: CAGQAYTSYEQYF.